This T cell receptor (beta chain) was sequenced in a study of blood T cell repertoires in COVID-19. Study background: Sources were T cells, B-cell-depleted T cells, or PBMCs; the material itself was cDNA or gDNA.

This clone was counted once. Authors' analysis steps: Reference gene primer amplification gave estimated nucleated cell counts. Generated by immunoSEQ multiplex PCR, the TCRdb table keeps only in-frame clones and is missing some. The V and J calls and clone size come from that table; D and trimming were worked out from the DNA. This table has 250,000 to 350,000 clones, 88% appearing once. CDR3 length: 16 amino acids. The germline V and J ends were trimmed by 0 bases and 0 bases, with 13 bases remaining between them. Germline CDR1 is GTSNPN and CDR2 is SVGIG (reference sequence). Seattle enrolled patients during active infection and tracked them longitudinally.

Input material: peripheral blood. This receptor was taken from a woman aged 25 to 39 with COVID-19, enrolled during active disease. The gene calls are TRBV30 and TRBJ2-3, with D possibly matching TRBD1 (5 bases). CDR3 sequence reads: CAWSVKGITSTDTQYF. The CDR3 bases are TGTGCCTGGAGTGTTAAGGGGATTACTAGCACAGATACGCAGTATTTT.